This T cell receptor beta chain came from a study of blood T cell repertoires in COVID-19. TCRdb's table, derived via immunoSEQ multiplex PCR, lists solely in-frame clones and lacks some. The table lists about 240,000 clones, roughly 88% of them singletons. CDR1 is SGHAT and CDR2 is FQNNGV in the germline V gene. CDR3 size: 14 residues. The germline V and J ends were trimmed by 3 bases and 0 bases, with 6 bases remaining between them. The chain couples TRBV11-2 to TRBJ2-1; maybe TRBD2 (5 bases). Sequenced sample: peripheral blood. The clonotype comes from a man older than 75 with acute or convalescent COVID-19. The CDR3 protein is CASSLSGSYNEQFF. The CDR3 DNA reads as TGTGCCAGCAGCTTGAGCGGCTCCTACAATGAGCAGTTCTTC.